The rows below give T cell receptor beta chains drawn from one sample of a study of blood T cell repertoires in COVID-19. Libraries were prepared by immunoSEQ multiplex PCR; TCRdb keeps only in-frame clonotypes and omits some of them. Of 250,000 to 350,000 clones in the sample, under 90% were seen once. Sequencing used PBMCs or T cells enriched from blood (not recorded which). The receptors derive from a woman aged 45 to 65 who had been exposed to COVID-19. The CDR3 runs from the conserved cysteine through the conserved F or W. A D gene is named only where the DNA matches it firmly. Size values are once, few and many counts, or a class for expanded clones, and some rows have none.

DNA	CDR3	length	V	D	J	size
TGTGCCAGTAGTCGTGCGGTCGAGGCGAGCGAAAACATTCAGTACTTC	CASSRAVEASENIQYF	16	TRBV19	NA	TRBJ2-4	NA
TGTGCCAGCAGCCCATCAGGGCGCGGGATCACAGATACGCAGTATTTT	CASSPSGRGITDTQYF	16	TRBV7-2	NA	TRBJ2-3	NA
TGTGCCAGCAGCCGCCGGGGAGAGAATTCACCCCTCCACTTT	CASSRRGENSPLHF	14	TRBV3-1/TRBV3-2	NA	TRBJ1-6	NA
TGTGCCAGCAGCTTAAGGCGTCCTCGGGGGGTTGAAGAGCAGTACTTC	CASSLRRPRGVEEQYF	16	TRBV7-9	TRBD2	TRBJ2-7	NA
TGTGCCAGCTCACCACGAGGGGGTAATGAAAAACTGTTTTTT	CASSPRGGNEKLFF	14	TRBV18	NA	TRBJ1-4	once
TGTGCCAGCAGCTTCCTCCCTGTGGGCCAAAATGAAGCTTTCTTT	CASSFLPVGQNEAFF	15	TRBV7-9	NA	TRBJ1-1	NA
TGTGCCAGCTTCGCGCGGAGGAACGTGAATCAGCCCCAGCATTTT	CASFARRNVNQPQHF	15	TRBV6-6	NA	TRBJ1-5	NA
TGTGCCAGCAGCCAACGTGGACAGGGTAATTCACCCCTCCACTTT	CASSQRGQGNSPLHF	15	TRBV5-8	TRBD1	TRBJ1-6	NA
TGCGCCAGCGGGGCCGGGGGGAGCACAGATACGCAGTATTTT	CASGAGGSTDTQYF	14	TRBV5-1	TRBD2	TRBJ2-3	NA
TGTGCCTGGAGTGGTGGAGCGGGGGGGTCCTACGAGCAGTACTTC	CAWSGGAGGSYEQYF	15	TRBV30	TRBD2	TRBJ2-7	NA
TGTGCCAGCAGGAGCGGGGGGGCCCGAGAGACCCAGTACTTC	CASRSGGARETQYF	14	TRBV7-9	TRBD2	TRBJ2-5	NA
TGTGCCAGCAGTGAATCCGGGGTTCGCGAGCAGTACTTC	CASSESGVREQYF	13	TRBV6-1	NA	TRBJ2-7	NA
TGCGCCAGCAGCTTTAGCGGGGGGGCACAAGAGACCCAGTACTTC	CASSFSGGAQETQYF	15	TRBV5-1	TRBD2	TRBJ2-5	NA
TGTGCCAGCAGGGCAGGATATAGCAATCAGCCCCAGCATTTT	CASRAGYSNQPQHF	14	TRBV2	NA	TRBJ1-5	NA
TGTGCCAGCAGTCCCCGAACCCAGAGGACAGGGTACAGTGAAAAACTGTTTTTT	CASSPRTQRTGYSEKLFF	18	TRBV28	TRBD1	TRBJ1-4	NA
TGTGCCAGCAGTTTATTTTCTAAGCATGGCTACACCTTC	CASSLFSKHGYTF	13	TRBV28	NA	TRBJ1-2	NA
TGTGCCAGCAGCCACCACTGGGACAGTCCAGAGGGCTACACCTTC	CASSHHWDSPEGYTF	15	TRBV4-2	TRBD1	TRBJ1-2	NA
TGCGCCAGCAGCAGAAGGGACAGGGCGGAAGAGCAGTACTTC	CASSRRDRAEEQYF	14	TRBV5-1	TRBD1	TRBJ2-7	NA
TGTGCCAGCACCTCCGGGACACTCTACGAGCAGTACTTC	CASTSGTLYEQYF	13	TRBV12-3/TRBV12-4	NA	TRBJ2-7	NA
TGCGCCAGCAGCCAACCCGGGGTCCTAATGACCTACAATGAGCAGTTCTTC	CASSQPGVLMTYNEQFF	17	TRBV4-1	NA	TRBJ2-1	once
TGTGCCAGCGCTAAGCGGGGGGGGCTGTCCGGGGAGCTGTTTTTT	CASAKRGGLSGELFF	15	TRBV11-3	TRBD2	TRBJ2-2	NA
TGTGCCAGCAGTGATCCGGGAGCCCCCTACGAGCAGTACTTC	CASSDPGAPYEQYF	14	TRBV6-2/TRBV6-3	NA	TRBJ2-7	NA